The 26 T cell receptor beta chains in this list originate from one sample, sequenced in a study of CD8 T cells in ankylosing spondylitis. MiXCR, run by TCRdb on the 5' RACE reads, gives a single entry per CDR3 protein. The table has 200,000 to 250,000 distinct CDR3 sequences, about 10% seen once. Sequenced input: blood, either unsorted or a sorted T cell fraction (not recorded which). These receptors were obtained from a male donor with ankylosing spondylitis or in good health (not recorded which).

Ten or more counts support this clonotype. The chain joins TRBV4-2 to TRBJ1-5; 7 nucleotides agree with TRBD1. After removal of 1 base from V and 5 bases from J, the junction contained 5 bases not matched to a gene. The germline gives CDR1 LGHNA, CDR2 YNFKEQ. This CDR3 has 15 residues. The CDR3 protein is CASSQAGGQDQPQHF. The CDR3 DNA reads TGTGCCAGCAGCCAAGCAGGTGGACAGGATCAGCCCCAGCATTTT.

V usage is TRBV7-2 and J usage is TRBJ2-1, with 7 bases fitting TRBD2. This CDR3 is 16 amino acids long. V was pared by 2 bases and J by 0 bases, with 4 bases of the junction left unmatched. In germline, CDR1 is SGHTA, CDR2 FQGNSA. CDR3 sequence: CASSLSGGGSYNEQFF. The CDR3 coding sequence is TGTGCCAGCAGCTTATCGGGCGGGGGCTCCTACAATGAGCAGTTCTTC.

The CDR3 loop is CSGWEGYTDTQYF. CDR3 coding DNA: TGCAGTGGATGGGAGGGCTACACAGATACGCAGTATTTT. The chain joins TRBV20-1 to TRBJ2-3, with TRBD2 matching 7 bases. Germline V CDR1 and CDR2: DFQATT, SNEGSKA (reference sequence). After removal of 7 bases from V and 2 bases from J, the junction contained 6 bases not matched to a gene. The CDR3 loop spans 13 amino acids.

This clonotype appeared many times. At one end the junction does not follow the germline gene, possibly because of a read error. The rearrangement links TRBV29-1 to TRBJ1-1; weak D call: TRBD1 (5 bases). CDR1 is SQVTM and CDR2 is ANQGSEA in the germline V gene. The CDR3 is 10 residues long. The CDR3 nucleotides read TGCAGCGTTGAACAGGACACAGCAGACTTT. It codes for CSVEQDTADF. Full variable domain (outside the CDR3, taken from reference TRBV29-1 and TRBJ1-1): SAVISQKPSRDICQRGTSLTIQCQVDSQVTMMFWYRQQPGQSLTLIATANQGSEATYESGFVIDKFPISRPNLTFSTLTVSNMSPEDSSIYLCSVEQDTADFGQGTRLTVV.

The J gene is TRBJ2-2, the V gene TRBV29-1; 9 bases agree with TRBD1. V lost 6 bases and J lost 5; bases outside the gene matches: 4. Germline values: CDR1 SQVTM, CDR2 ANQGSEA. CDR3 length equals 13 residues. CDR3 bases: TGCAGCGTGGACAGGGGAGGGACCGGGGAGCTGTTTTTT. This sequence encodes CSVDRGGTGELFF.

This clonotype has ten or more counts. The CDR3 region is CACGLASNEQFF. Here the CDR3 DNA reads TGTGCCTGCGGACTAGCTTCGAATGAGCAGTTCTTC. V gene TRBV2 combines with J gene TRBJ2-1, with 8 bases identical to TRBD2. This CDR3 spans 12 amino acids. Germline CDR1 and CDR2: SNHLY and FYNNEI. Trimming cost V 11 bases and J 7 bases; bases outside gene matches: 7. Full variable domain (outside the CDR3, taken from reference TRBV2 and TRBJ2-1): EPEVTQTPSHQVTQMGQEVILRCVPISNHLYFYWYRQILGQKVEFLVSFYNNEISEKSEIFDDQFSVERPDGSNFTLKIRSTKLEDSAMYFCACGLASNEQFFGPGTRLTVL.

This clonotype has at least ten counts. The junction departs from the called germline gene at one end, perhaps through a read error. The chain links TRBV9 to TRBJ1-1; possible D gene TRBD1, 5 bases. Germline V gene data show CDR1 as SGDLS and CDR2 as YYNGEE. The CDR3 length is 12 residues. This CDR3 is CASSVRGEVNVF. DNA of the CDR3: TGTGCCAGCAGCGTACGGGGCGAGGTAAACGTCTTT.

The chain has TRBV5-1 and TRBJ2-4; the D call may be TRBD1 or TRBD2 (5 bases each). V lost 4 bases and J lost 7, with 12 bases in between. The CDR3 has 13 residues. CDR1 SGHRS and CDR2 YFSETQ come from the germline V gene. The CDR3 DNA reads as TGCGCCAGCAGCGAGGGGCCCCCGAACATTCAGTACTTC. It is translated as CASSEGPPNIQYF. The variable domain in full, completed from reference TRBV5-1 and TRBJ2-4, reads KAGVTQTPRYLIKTRGQQVTLSCSPISGHRSVSWYQQTPGQGLQFLFEYFSETQRNKGNFPGRFSGRQFSNSRSEMNVSTLELGDSALYLCASSEGPPNIQYFGAGTRLSVL.

The chain combines TRBV20-1 with TRBJ1-5; 10 positions match TRBD1. J lost 4 bases, V lost 3 bases, and 3 bases had no gene match. Germline assignment: CDR1 DFQATT and CDR2 SNEGSKA (reference sequence). The CDR3 contains 14 residues. The CDR3 loop reads CSASRDRGNQPQHF. The CDR3 DNA reads TGCAGTGCTAGTAGGGACAGGGGTAATCAGCCCCAGCATTTT.

This clonotype has ten or more counts. The chain employs TRBV3-1 and TRBJ2-1; D not certain. Trimming left V 0 bases short and J 12 bases short, with 6 bases between. The CDR3 runs to 11 residues. Germline loops: CDR1 LGHDT, CDR2 YNNKEL (reference sequence). CDR3 DNA sequence: TGTGCCAGCAGCCAAGAGGACCTGCAGTTCTTC. Protein sequence: CASSQEDLQFF.

This clonotype has a count of ten or more. This rearrangement joins TRBV30 to TRBJ2-7; D may match TRBD1 or TRBD2 (5 bases each). Between the trimmed V and J ends, which lost 5 bases and 2 bases, there was a span of 10 bases. Germline V gene lookup returns CDR1 GTSNPN and CDR2 SVGIG (reference sequence). The CDR3 sequence is 12 residues long. The CDR3 bases are TGTGCCTGGGGGACGGACCCCTACGAGCAGTACTTC. This codes for CAWGTDPYEQYF.

This clonotype was detected many times. This chain links TRBV28 with TRBJ1-2, with TRBD1 as a possible D gene (6 bases). Germline CDR1 MDHEN, CDR2 SYDVKM. The CDR3 is 14 amino acids. V gave up 4 bases and J gave up 1 base, with 10 bases separating them. The CDR3 nucleotides are TGTGCCAGCAGTTCGGACAGAAATAACTATGGCTACACCTTC. Amino acid sequence: CASSSDRNNYGYTF.

This clonotype was counted at least ten times. The gene calls are TRBV3-1 and TRBJ1-1; D is ambiguous. The CDR3 is 14 residues long. CDR1 and CDR2 (germline): LGHDT, YNNKEL (reference sequence). The V end was cut by 7 bases, the J end by 0 bases, with 12 bases between. The CDR3: CASTRASLNTEAFF. The CDR3 nucleotides are TGTGCCAGCACCCGGGCCAGTTTGAACACTGAAGCTTTCTTT.

Ten or more counts support this clonotype. V is TRBV7-8 and J is TRBJ2-3; D gene uncertain. Trimming pared 5 bases from V and 1 base from J, leaving 16 bases between. Per the germline V gene, CDR1 is SGHVS and CDR2 is FQNEAQ. The CDR3 spans 16 residues. In DNA, the CDR3 is TGTGCCAGCAGCACTTCTTCGGGCTCTCGCACAGATACGCAGTATTTT. Its protein product is CASSTSSGSRTDTQYF. Supplemented by reference TRBV7-8 and TRBJ2-3, the full variable domain reads GAGVSQSPRYKVAKRGQDVALRCDPISGHVSLFWYQQALGQGPEFLTYFQNEAQLDKSGLPSDRFFAERPEGSVSTLKIQRTQQEDSAVYLCASSTSSGSRTDTQYFGPGTRLTVL.

This clonotype appeared a few times. J is TRBJ2-7 and V is TRBV18; TRBD1 matches 10 bases. CDR1 KGHSH and CDR2 LQKENI come from the germline V gene. CDR3 length: 15 amino acids. Unmatched junction bases numbered 10, after V lost 6 bases and J lost 5 bases. The CDR3 is CASSALTGGHDEQYF. CDR3 nucleotide sequence: TGTGCCAGCTCCGCGTTGACAGGGGGCCACGACGAGCAGTACTTC. Filled out from reference TRBV18 and TRBJ2-7, the complete variable domain reads NAGVMQNPRHLVRRRGQEARLRCSPMKGHSHVYWYRQLPEEGLKFMVYLQKENIIDESGMPKERFSAEFPKEGPSILRIQQVVRGDSAAYFCASSALTGGHDEQYFGPGTRLTVT.

V usage is TRBV7-2 and J usage is TRBJ2-4; D remains ambiguous. The germline gives CDR1 SGHTA, CDR2 FQGNSA. The CDR3 length is 11 residues. Trimming pared 6 bases from V and 5 bases from J, leaving 5 bases between. CDR3 coding DNA: TGTGCCAGCAGTAGTCAAAACATTCAGTACTTC. As protein: CASSSQNIQYF. Based on the CDR3 plus reference TRBV7-2 and TRBJ2-4, the full variable domain is GAGVSQSPSNKVTEKGKDVELRCDPISGHTALYWYRQSLGQGLEFLIYFQGNSAPDKSGLPSDRFSAERTGGSVSTLTIQRTQQEDSAVYLCASSSQNIQYFGAGTRLSVL.

Ten or more counts support this clonotype. V gene TRBV4-1 combines with J gene TRBJ2-2; D is ambiguous. There are 15 residues in the CDR3. V lost 0 bases and J lost 4, with 9 bases in between. Germline CDR1 reads MGHRA; CDR2 reads YSYEKL. The CDR3 DNA reads as TGCGCCAGCAGCCAAGAGAACTTGATCACCGGGGAGCTGTTTTTT. It yields the protein CASSQENLITGELFF.

This clonotype was seen at least ten times. The chain has TRBV5-1 and TRBJ1-1; D ambiguous. The CDR3 is made up of 11 amino acids. The germline V gene has CDR1 SGHRS and CDR2 YFSETQ. V lost 6 bases and J 4 bases, leaving 7 bases between the germline ends. CDR3 in amino acids: CASTEGTEAFF. In nucleotides, the CDR3 is TGCGCCAGCACGGAGGGCACTGAAGCTTTCTTT.

This clonotype turned up a few times. This rearrangement joins TRBV18 to TRBJ1-1, with D unclear. In germline, CDR1 is KGHSH, CDR2 LQKENI. The V and J ends lost 2 bases and 1 base respectively, with 11 bases between them. The CDR3 consists of 15 residues. DNA for the CDR3: TGTGCCAGCTCACCAAGCGGGCAGGAGAACACTGAAGCTTTCTTT. Its translation is CASSPSGQENTEAFF.

The sample holds many counts of this clonotype. The rearrangement links TRBV27 to TRBJ2-7, with 10 positions matching TRBD2. CDR1 is MNHEY, CDR2 SMNVEV, per germline (reference sequence). This CDR3 spans 14 amino acids. Germline trimming cut 8 bases from V and 6 bases from J; bases unmatched to any gene: 10. CDR3 amino acids: CASRVAGGLGEQYF. The DNA for the CDR3 is TGTGCCAGCCGGGTAGCGGGAGGACTTGGCGAGCAGTACTTC.

In its sample, this clonotype was seen many times. This chain connects TRBV12-3 or TRBV12-4 to TRBJ1-1; a weak D match, TRBD1 (5 bases). V was pared by 6 bases and J by 8 bases, with 13 bases between. The CDR3 consists of 12 residues. The CDR3 bases are TGTGCCAGCAGGACCCGGGACGGCGAAGCTTTCTTT. This gives the protein CASRTRDGEAFF.

The J gene is TRBJ2-5, the V gene TRBV7-2; D is possibly TRBD1 (6 bases). From germline, CDR1 is SGHTA and CDR2 FQGNSA. V shed 0 bases and J shed 6 bases, with 14 bases lying between them. The CDR3 totals 15 residues. CDR3 sequence: CASSLAAQGIQTQYF. CDR3 coding DNA: TGTGCCAGCAGCTTAGCAGCGCAGGGGATTCAGACCCAGTACTTC.

At least ten counts were recorded for this clonotype. The rearrangement joins TRBV12-3 or TRBV12-4 to TRBJ1-1; the D gene is possibly TRBD1 (5 bases). The CDR3 totals 16 residues. V gave up 7 bases and J gave up 2 bases, with 20 bases separating them. DNA of the CDR3: TGTGCCAGCATACCCCTCGAGGGACCTCCTAACACTGAAGCTTTCTTT. Its translation is CASIPLEGPPNTEAFF.

This clonotype was counted many times. The chain carries TRBV5-1 and TRBJ2-3; 8 nucleotides align to TRBD2. The CDR3 has 15 amino acids. V lost 5 bases to trimming and J lost 1 base; unmatched junction nucleotides: 6. The germline gives CDR1 SGHRS, CDR2 YFSETQ. This chain's CDR3 is CASRGVAGRTDTQYF. As DNA, the CDR3 is TGCGCCAGCAGGGGTGTAGCGGGACGCACAGATACGCAGTATTTT.

This clonotype was counted ten times or more. The chain joins TRBV9 to TRBJ2-5, with a weak D call TRBD2 (6 bases). V was trimmed by 4 bases and J by 1 base, leaving 11 bases between them. In germline, CDR1 is SGDLS, CDR2 YYNGEE. This CDR3 spans 14 amino acids. CDR3 loop: CASSFSGGQETQYF. The CDR3 coding sequence is TGTGCCAGCAGCTTCTCCGGGGGCCAAGAGACCCAGTACTTC.

Many counts were recorded for this clonotype. The V gene is TRBV12-3 or TRBV12-4, the J gene TRBJ2-3; 7 bases match TRBD1. There are 16 residues in the CDR3. The V segment lost 5 bases and the J segment 0 bases; nucleotides outside the gene matches: 8. The CDR3 here is CASSKTGRTSTDTQYF. The CDR3 DNA sequence: TGTGCCAGCAGTAAGACAGGGCGTACTAGCACAGATACGCAGTATTTT.